The 30 T cell receptor beta chains below all came from one sample that was sequenced in a study of blood T cell repertoires in COVID-19. The data were produced by immunoSEQ multiplex PCR, yet TCRdb's version contains in-frame clones alone and is incomplete. The sample lists around 290,000 clones, around 90% occurring once. The sequencing input was PBMCs or T cells enriched from blood (not recorded which). These receptors all stem from a woman in her 30s who had recovered from COVID-19.

V is TRBV6-5 and J is TRBJ2-1; 8 nucleotides match TRBD2. V dropped 0 bases and J dropped 4; count of bases not matched to a gene: 5. CDR3 length: 16 amino acids. Germline values: CDR1 MNHEY, CDR2 SVGAGI. The CDR3 is CASSYSQREFYNEQFF. The CDR3 bases are TGTGCCAGCAGTTACTCACAGCGGGAGTTTTACAATGAGCAGTTCTTC.

The chain is built from TRBV11-3 and TRBJ2-1; maybe TRBD2 (5 bases). V was clipped by 4 bases and J by 8 bases, with 24 bases between them. The CDR3 consists of 17 residues. CDR1 SGHNT and CDR2 YENEEA come from the germline V gene. CDR3 in amino acids: CASSSAIGRLALDEQFF. The CDR3 DNA reads as TGTGCCAGCAGCTCCGCCATTGGGAGATTAGCGTTGGATGAGCAGTTCTTC. Using reference TRBV11-3 and TRBJ2-1 for the parts outside the CDR3, the full variable domain is EAGVVQSPRYKIIEKKQPVAFWCNPISGHNTLYWYLQNLGQGPELLIRYENEEAVDDSQLPKDRFSAERLKGVDSTLKIQPAELGDSAVYLCASSSAIGRLALDEQFFGPGTRLTVL.

The V and J genes are TRBV6-1 and TRBJ2-1; D might be TRBD1 (6 bases). The V end lost 0 bases, the J end lost 9 bases, and 15 bases lay between the germline ends. Germline CDR1 MNHNS, CDR2 SASEGT. CDR3 size: 15 residues. CDR3 DNA: TGTGCCAGCAGTGAAGCTTCGGGACAAAACAGTGAGCAGTTCTTC. Its translation is CASSEASGQNSEQFF.

This clone was counted only a few times. The chain recombines TRBV9 with TRBJ2-5; 8 bases align to TRBD2. The V gene end was trimmed by 2 bases and the J gene end by 5 bases; junction bases not matched to a gene: 11. CDR1 and CDR2 from the germline V gene are SGDLS and YYNGEE. The CDR3 extends over 16 amino acids. The CDR3: CASSVSSGGEGETQYF. The CDR3 DNA is TGTGCCAGCAGCGTTAGCAGCGGGGGAGAAGGGGAGACCCAGTACTTC.

J is TRBJ2-7 and V is TRBV29-1; no firm D call. The V gene's germline CDR1 is SQVTM and CDR2 ANQGSEA. This CDR3 contains 13 residues. The germline V and J ends were trimmed by 4 bases and 3 bases, with 13 bases remaining between them. CDR3 coding DNA: TGCAGCGTTGGTGGCACCACCATCTACGAGCAGTACTTC. It encodes CSVGGTTIYEQYF.

The V and J genes are TRBV28 and TRBJ2-5, with a possible D match to TRBD2 (5 bases). Germline V CDR1 and CDR2: MDHEN, SYDVKM. This CDR3 region has 14 residues. V lost 4 bases and J 5 bases, leaving 14 bases between the germline ends. As DNA, the CDR3 is TGTGCCAGCAGTTCATGGACTCGCGAGGAGACCCAGTACTTC. Amino acids: CASSSWTREETQYF.

The chain combines TRBV30 with TRBJ1-5; 7 bases fit TRBD1. CDR3 size: 14 residues. Germline V lookup: CDR1 GTSNPN, CDR2 SVGIG (reference sequence). V shed 0 bases and J 4 bases; nucleotides not matched to a gene: 3. The CDR3 nucleotides read TGTGCCTGGAGTGTTGAGACAGGGAATCAGCCCCAGCATTTT. Its translation: CAWSVETGNQPQHF.

This chain uses TRBV7-9 with TRBJ2-2, with 7 bases identical to TRBD1. The CDR3 consists of 17 residues. J was trimmed by 5 bases and V by 6 bases; bases with no gene match: 15. CDR1 and CDR2 from the germline V gene are SEHNR and FQNEAQ (reference sequence). CDR3 region: CASSSPFEGAATGELFF. CDR3 nucleotides: TGTGCCAGCAGTTCCCCTTTTGAGGGGGCGGCGACCGGGGAGCTGTTTTTT.

The rearrangement joins TRBV10-2 to TRBJ1-3; 8 bases match TRBD1. CDR3 length: 15 amino acids. Germline CDR1 is WSHSY and CDR2 is SAAADI. The J segment lost 4 bases and the V segment lost 7 bases, leaving 9 bases of the junction unmatched. The CDR3 sequence is CASMEQGTGGNTIYF. CDR3 coding DNA: TGCGCCAGCATGGAACAGGGGACAGGAGGAAACACCATATATTTT.

The chain recombines TRBV5-1 with TRBJ1-1, with 9 bases fitting TRBD1. The CDR3 runs to 14 residues. Germline CDR1 SGHRS, CDR2 YFSETQ. V lost 4 bases and J lost 4; bases outside the gene matches: 5. The CDR3 DNA is TGCGCCAGCAGCGTCCGGGACAGGGCCACTGAAGCTTTCTTT. It translates to CASSVRDRATEAFF.

This rearrangement joins TRBV21-1 to TRBJ1-5; whether TRBD1, the table's D call, matches the DNA was not checked. TRBV21-1 is recorded as a pseudogene. This CDR3 is built from 18 residues. CDR3 sequence: CASSARTGWYGLNQPQHF. The CDR3 nucleotides read TGTGCCAGCAGCGCAAGGACAGGATGGTACGGCCTCAATCAGCCCCAGCATTTT.

The chain uses TRBV11-3 and TRBJ2-5; TRBD2 matches 11 bases. This CDR3 comprises 15 residues. Trimming cost V 5 bases and J 0 bases; bases outside gene matches: 2. Germline assignment: CDR1 SGHNT and CDR2 YENEEA. The CDR3 here is CASSPSGGYQETQYF. The CDR3 nucleotides are TGTGCCAGCAGCCCTAGCGGGGGGTACCAAGAGACCCAGTACTTC.

The chain uses TRBV28 and TRBJ2-1; possible D gene TRBD2, 7 bases. The V end was cut by 8 bases, the J end by 0 bases, with 14 bases between. CDR3 length: 15 residues. CDR1 is MDHEN and CDR2 is SYDVKM in the germline V gene. The chain's CDR3 is CASLRGASSYNEQFF. DNA for the CDR3: TGTGCCAGCCTCCGGGGGGCTAGCTCCTACAATGAGCAGTTCTTC.

The V gene is TRBV27, the J gene TRBJ2-7; a possible D gene is TRBD2 (6 bases). Germline-derived CDR1 and CDR2 are MNHEY and SMNVEV (reference sequence). V dropped 5 bases and J dropped 2 bases, with 16 bases sitting between them. This CDR3 is 15 amino acids long. CDR3 coding DNA: TGTGCCAGCAGTCCCCCCTCTAGCGCCGCCTACGAGCAGTACTTC. Protein: CASSPPSSAAYEQYF.

This clone showed up just once. The chain combines TRBV20-1 with TRBJ1-1; 9 bases are shared with TRBD1. The ends lost 3 bases at V and 3 bases at J; junction bases unmatched: 11. The CDR3 has 16 residues. CDR1 and CDR2 from the germline V gene are DFQATT and SNEGSKA (reference sequence). This CDR3 reads CSASGNRGLRDTEAFF. The CDR3 DNA reads TGCAGTGCTAGTGGGAACAGGGGGCTTCGGGACACTGAAGCTTTCTTT.

This chain uses TRBV18 with TRBJ2-3; weak D call: TRBD2 (6 bases). V was clipped by 3 bases and J by 0 bases, with 10 bases between them. The length of the CDR3 is 15 residues. The germline V gene encodes CDR1 KGHSH and CDR2 LQKENI. For the CDR3, the DNA is TGTGCCAGCTCACCGTCTCTAGCGAGCACAGATACGCAGTATTTT. Protein product: CASSPSLASTDTQYF.

The rearrangement joins TRBV7-9 to TRBJ2-5, with D possibly being TRBD1 (6 bases). Germline V gene sequence: CDR1 SEHNR, CDR2 FQNEAQ (reference sequence). V lost 0 bases, J lost 2 bases, and 13 bases lay in between. The length of the CDR3 is 16 residues. CDR3 DNA: TGTGCCAGCAGCTTAGCTGTCAGGGGCAGACAAGAGACCCAGTACTTC. The encoded protein is CASSLAVRGRQETQYF.

This chain joins TRBV30 and TRBJ1-1; D is ambiguous. The V gene lost 4 bases and the J gene lost 8 bases, with 8 bases spanning the gap. CDR3 size: 10 residues. Per germline, CDR1 GTSNPN and CDR2 SVGIG (reference sequence). CDR3 sequence reads: CAWTLLEAFF. As DNA, the CDR3 is TGTGCCTGGACCCTTTTGGAAGCTTTCTTT.

Turning to this clone: Germline and junction disagree at one end, which may indicate a read error. The chain uses TRBV7-7 and TRBJ2-7; no clear D. Germline V gene data show CDR1 as SSHAT and CDR2 as FNYEAQ (reference sequence). There are 13 residues in the CDR3. The CDR3 reads CASSPQVLDEQYF. The DNA of the CDR3 is TGTGCTAGCAGCCCCCAGGTATTGGACGAGCAGTACTTC.

V usage is TRBV27 and J usage is TRBJ1-2; 7 nucleotides agree with TRBD1. CDR1 is MNHEY and CDR2 is SMNVEV in the germline V gene (reference sequence). This CDR3 comprises 15 residues. Germline trimming cut 3 bases from V and 6 bases from J; bases unmatched to any gene: 10. The CDR3 loop reads CASSFSTGEYHGYTF. The CDR3 DNA is TGTGCCAGCAGTTTTTCCACAGGGGAATATCATGGCTACACCTTC.

This clone was found many times. The sample carries other DNA sequences with the same CDR3. The chain joins TRBV19 to TRBJ2-1; D is perhaps TRBD2 (6 bases). Trimming removed 3 bases from V and 8 bases from J, with 26 bases in between. Looked up from germline, CDR1 is LNHDA and CDR2 is SQIVND (reference sequence). This CDR3 spans 18 amino acids. CDR3 nucleotide sequence: TGTGCCAGTAGTATTACCCTTAACCGGGACTCCTGGTTTCATGAGCAGTTCTTC. Protein: CASSITLNRDSWFHEQFF.

A note on this clone: Other DNA sequences in this sample translate to the same CDR3. The chain combines TRBV5-1 with TRBJ1-1, with 7 bases identical to TRBD1. The V segment lost 4 bases and the J segment 1 base; nucleotides outside the gene matches: 4. Germline V gene lookup returns CDR1 SGHRS and CDR2 YFSETQ. The CDR3 has 14 residues. The CDR3 loop is CASSSGQENTEAFF. Written as DNA, the CDR3 is TGCGCCAGCAGCAGTGGACAGGAGAACACTGAAGCTTTCTTT.

The chain couples TRBV9 to TRBJ2-3; D is undetermined. CDR1 and CDR2 from the germline V gene are SGDLS and YYNGEE. V lost 3 bases to trimming and J lost 3 bases, with 8 bases between them. The CDR3 runs to 13 residues. The CDR3: CASSATRTDTQYF. For the CDR3, the DNA is TGTGCCAGCAGCGCGACAAGGACAGATACGCAGTATTTT.

The V and J genes are TRBV6-5 and TRBJ2-5; TRBD1 aligns across 9 bases. Germline trimming cut 4 bases from V and 4 bases from J; bases unmatched to any gene: 7. Germline values: CDR1 MNHEY, CDR2 SVGAGI. CDR3 length: 15 amino acids. CDR3 in amino acids: CASSSNRGRRETQYF. For the CDR3, the DNA is TGTGCCAGCAGTTCCAACAGGGGGCGCAGAGAGACCCAGTACTTC.

The chain combines TRBV6-5 with TRBJ2-1, with 8 bases that match TRBD1. The CDR3 runs 14 residues. The germline CDR1 and CDR2 sequences are MNHEY and SVGAGI. The junction had 2 bases not matched to a gene; V was cut back by 6 bases and J by 1 base. The CDR3 protein is CASRTGGSYNEQFF. The CDR3 bases are TGTGCCAGCAGAACAGGGGGGTCCTACAATGAGCAGTTCTTC.

The CDR3 here is CAWSETSPNQPQHF. The CDR3 nucleotides are TGTGCCTGGAGCGAAACATCTCCCAATCAGCCCCAGCATTTT. The rearrangement joins TRBV30 to TRBJ1-5; D is uncertain. The CDR3 covers 14 residues. Germline V gene lookup returns CDR1 GTSNPN and CDR2 SVGIG (reference sequence). Trimming left V 3 bases short and J 3 bases short, with 12 bases between.

This chain uses TRBV30 with TRBJ1-2; 9 bases agree with TRBD1. CDR3 length: 15 amino acids. Losses at the gene ends were 6 bases for V and 8 bases for J; bases not matched to a gene: 16. From germline, CDR1 is GTSNPN and CDR2 SVGIG (reference sequence). This CDR3 reads CACPPLTGGQGGYTF. The CDR3, as DNA: TGTGCCTGCCCACCTCTAACAGGGGGCCAAGGGGGCTACACCTTC.

The chain has TRBV11-3 and TRBJ2-7; 8 bases align to TRBD1. Unmatched junction bases numbered 9, after V lost 5 bases and J lost 6 bases. The V gene's germline CDR1 is SGHNT and CDR2 YENEEA. CDR3 length: 14 residues. CDR3: CASSPGQGSSEQYF. The CDR3 nucleotides read TGTGCCAGCAGCCCCGGACAGGGTTCAAGCGAGCAGTACTTC.

This chain connects TRBV14 to TRBJ2-3, with D perhaps matching TRBD1 (5 bases). The germline gives CDR1 SGHDN, CDR2 FVKESK. Trimming took 0 bases from V and 1 from J, leaving 14 bases between them. CDR3 length: 17 residues. CDR3 amino acids: CASSQEFNQGGTDTQYF. As DNA, the CDR3 is TGTGCCAGCAGCCAAGAATTTAATCAGGGTGGCACAGATACGCAGTATTTT.

The rearrangement uses TRBV20-1 and TRBJ2-7, with a weak D call TRBD1 (5 bases). V lost 6 bases and J 4 bases, leaving 7 bases between the germline ends. The CDR3 loop spans 10 amino acids. Germline V gene data show CDR1 as DFQATT and CDR2 as SNEGSKA (reference sequence). This CDR3 reads CSAKGYEQYF. The CDR3 DNA reads TGCAGTGCAAAGGGGTACGAGCAGTACTTC.